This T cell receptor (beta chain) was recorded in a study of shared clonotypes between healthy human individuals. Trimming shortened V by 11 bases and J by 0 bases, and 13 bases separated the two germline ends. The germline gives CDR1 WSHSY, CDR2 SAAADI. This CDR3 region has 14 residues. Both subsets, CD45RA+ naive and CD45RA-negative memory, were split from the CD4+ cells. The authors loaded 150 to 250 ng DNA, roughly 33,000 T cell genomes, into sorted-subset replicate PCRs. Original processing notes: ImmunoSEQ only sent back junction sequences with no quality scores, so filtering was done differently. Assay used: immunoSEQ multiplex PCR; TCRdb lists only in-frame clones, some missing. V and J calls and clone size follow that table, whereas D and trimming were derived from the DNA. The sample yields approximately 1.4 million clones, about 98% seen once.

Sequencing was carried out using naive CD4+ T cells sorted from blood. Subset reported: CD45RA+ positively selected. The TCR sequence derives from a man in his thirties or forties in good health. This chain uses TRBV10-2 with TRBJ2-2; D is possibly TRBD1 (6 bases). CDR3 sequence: CAGAGVANTGELFF. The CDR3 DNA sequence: TGCGCCGGGGCAGGGGTGGCGAACACCGGGGAGCTGTTTTTT.